The present entry profiles one T cell receptor (beta chain) with its context. No antigen is known for it. Amplification used 60 Vbeta primers and 13 Jbeta primers. Assay used: immunoSEQ multiplex PCR; TCRdb lists only in-frame clones, some missing. The sample lists around 130,000 clones, over 60% occurring once. The entry originates in a study of cytomegalovirus exposure and HLA in healthy donors. Findings and limits, study-wide: Earlier analysis found most TCR beta V segments productive about 90% or about 30% of the time. Presence/absence analyses treated sequencing depth as roughly uniform across donors.

Germline assignment: CDR1 SGHRS and CDR2 YFSETQ. Deletions cut 1 base from V and 3 bases from J, with 16 bases between. The CDR3 sequence is 16 residues long. The sequencing input was PBMCs. This chain connects TRBV5-1 to TRBJ1-1; TRBD1 is a possible D gene (5 bases). The source of this sequence is a woman in her sixties in good health and CMV-seronegative. CDR3 region: CASSLTQGWMDTEAFF. CDR3 nucleotides: TGCGCCAGCAGCTTGACGCAGGGATGGATGGACACTGAAGCTTTCTTT. The full variable domain, in which reference TRBV5-1 and TRBJ1-1 provide the parts outside the CDR3, is KAGVTQTPRYLIKTRGQQVTLSCSPISGHRSVSWYQQTPGQGLQFLFEYFSETQRNKGNFPGRFSGRQFSNSRSEMNVSTLELGDSALYLCASSLTQGWMDTEAFFGQGTRLTVV.